This T cell receptor beta chain was captured by sequencing in a study of response to subunit inactivated influenza vaccine. Regarding the study as a whole: It was the authors' suggestion that each seasonal influenza vaccination recruits few new T cells.

The junction had 5 bases not matched to a gene; V was cut back by 3 bases and J by 5 bases. CDR1 is DFQATT, CDR2 SNEGSKA, per germline (reference sequence). The length of the CDR3 is 16 residues. The sample holds a few counts of this clonotype. Its cognate antigen is unknown. TCRdb re-called the RT-PCR reads through MiXCR, storing one row per CDR3 protein. The sample shows some 540,000 distinct CDR3 sequences, around 21% of them seen only once. In addition, the sample was reused for a study of T cells expressing NK-cell markers. That source notes: The TCR beta cDNA came from 5'RACE template switching with UMIs. Sorted T-cell subsets CD3+CD56+NKG2C+, CD3+CD56+NKG2C- and CD3+CD56-NKG2C+ were TCR beta-sequenced.

The source was CD4+ T cells sorted from PBMCs, collected about 11 days after vaccination. The genes are TRBV20-1 and TRBJ2-3; 16 positions match TRBD2. The receptor's source is a man in his fifties or sixties who received an inactivated influenza vaccine. The CDR3 DNA reads as TGCAGTGCTAGCGGGACTAGCGGGAGGGTAGGAGATACGCAGTATTTT. This encodes CSASGTSGRVGDTQYF.